This entry lists 28 T cell receptor beta chains sequenced from one sample in a study of blood T cell repertoires in COVID-19. Measured with immunoSEQ multiplex PCR; TCRdb has only the in-frame clones, and not every one. The profile shows around 150,000 clones, almost 85% of them singletons. Input material: PBMCs or T cells enriched from blood (not recorded which). These receptors originate from a man in his fifties or sixties who had recovered from COVID-19.

The chain has TRBV5-1 and TRBJ1-2; 7 bases map to TRBD1. The CDR3 covers 14 residues. V lost 0 bases to trimming and J lost 2 bases; unmatched junction nucleotides: 1. Per germline, CDR1 SGHRS and CDR2 YFSETQ. CDR3 sequence (DNA): TGCGCCAGCAGCTTGGAACAGGGGAACTATGGCTACACCTTC. Translation: CASSLEQGNYGYTF. Based on the CDR3 plus reference TRBV5-1 and TRBJ1-2, the full variable domain is KAGVTQTPRYLIKTRGQQVTLSCSPISGHRSVSWYQQTPGQGLQFLFEYFSETQRNKGNFPGRFSGRQFSNSRSEMNVSTLELGDSALYLCASSLEQGNYGYTFGSGTRLTVV.

The V and J genes are TRBV10-3 and TRBJ2-5, with 8 bases aligning to TRBD2. The CDR3 length is 13 residues. Looked up from germline, CDR1 is ENHRY and CDR2 is SYGVKD. The V and J ends lost 7 bases and 2 bases, in that order; junction bases with no gene match: 3. The chain's CDR3 is CAITAGGQETQYF. CDR3 sequence (DNA): TGTGCCATCACGGCGGGGGGACAAGAGACCCAGTACTTC.

The rearrangement uses TRBV6-5 and TRBJ1-1; 8 nucleotides agree with TRBD1. CDR3 length equals 14 residues. The germline V gene has CDR1 MNHEY and CDR2 SVGAGI. Trimming took 5 bases from V and 5 from J; bases not matched to a gene: 7. The CDR3 here is CASSRWTGRTEAFF. The CDR3 DNA is TGTGCCAGCAGTAGATGGACAGGGAGGACTGAAGCTTTCTTT.

This clone was observed a few times. This sequence joins TRBV27 and TRBJ1-1, with D perhaps TRBD1 (6 bases). CDR3 length: 13 amino acids. CDR1 is MNHEY and CDR2 is SMNVEV in the germline V gene (reference sequence). Trimming left V 7 bases short and J 6 bases short, with 15 bases between. CDR3 in DNA: TGTGCCAGCACCCATTTTGGGGGCTCTGAAGCTTTCTTT. Its protein is CASTHFGGSEAFF.

The CDR3 protein is CATAMGHLNTEAFF. The CDR3, as DNA: TGTGCCACCGCTATGGGGCATTTGAACACTGAAGCTTTCTTT. V gene TRBV11-2 combines with J gene TRBJ1-1, with a tentative D call TRBD1 (5 bases). V was shortened by 10 bases and J by 0 bases, with 15 bases between the two germline ends. The CDR3 sequence is 14 residues long. Germline values: CDR1 SGHAT, CDR2 FQNNGV. The full variable domain, completed using reference TRBV11-2 and TRBJ1-1, is EAGVAQSPRYKIIEKRQSVAFWCNPISGHATLYWYQQILGQGPKLLIQFQNNGVVDDSQLPKDRFSAERLKGVDSTLKIQPAKLEDSAVYLCATAMGHLNTEAFFGQGTRLTVV.

With regard to this clone: The sample holds other DNA sequences that translate to the same CDR3. The chain employs TRBV2 and TRBJ2-5; D remains unclear. Deletions cut 5 bases from V and 3 bases from J, with 4 bases between. The CDR3 is made up of 11 amino acids. Germline-derived CDR1 and CDR2 are SNHLY and FYNNEI. The CDR3 sequence: CASSLKETQYF. The CDR3 bases are TGTGCCAGCAGTCTAAAAGAGACCCAGTACTTC. Filled out from reference TRBV2 and TRBJ2-5, the complete variable domain reads EPEVTQTPSHQVTQMGQEVILRCVPISNHLYFYWYRQILGQKVEFLVSFYNNEISEKSEIFDDQFSVERPDGSNFTLKIRSTKLEDSAMYFCASSLKETQYFGPGTRLLVL.

This chain joins TRBV15 and TRBJ2-6; 8 bases are shared with TRBD1. CDR1 and CDR2 (germline): LNHNV, YYDKDF (reference sequence). V was pared by 6 bases and J by 4 bases, with 8 bases of the junction left unmatched. This CDR3 has 16 residues. CDR3 amino acids: CATRTGGSRGANVLTF. The CDR3 DNA follows: TGTGCCACCAGAACAGGGGGTTCGCGAGGGGCCAACGTCCTGACTTTC.

This clone was counted between two and nine times. The rearrangement links TRBV19 to TRBJ1-5, with a tentative D call TRBD1 (6 bases). The germline V gene has CDR1 LNHDA and CDR2 SQIVND (reference sequence). This CDR3 is 15 amino acids long. With 2 bases removed from V and 4 bases from J, the gap between germline ends came to 12 bases. The CDR3 DNA is TGTGCCAGTAGTATAACACCACAGGGAAATCAGCCCCAGCATTTT. Its protein is CASSITPQGNQPQHF.

This chain links TRBV7-3 with TRBJ2-4; weak D call: TRBD2 (6 bases). The CDR3 consists of 17 residues. V lost 3 bases and J 1 base, leaving 16 bases between the germline ends. CDR1 SGHTA and CDR2 FQGTGA come from the germline V gene. The CDR3 DNA follows: TGTGCCAGCAGCTTGGCACCTACGGGAGACGCCAAAAACATTCAGTACTTC. Translation gives CASSLAPTGDAKNIQYF.

The chain combines TRBV11-1 with TRBJ2-7, with 8 bases aligning to TRBD2. V shed 3 bases, J shed 3 bases, and the junction held 1 base outside the gene matches. The CDR3 spans 13 residues. CDR1 is SGHAT and CDR2 is FQDESV in the germline V gene (reference sequence). This CDR3 is CASSLSGSYEQYF. The CDR3 DNA reads TGTGCCAGCAGCTTGAGCGGGAGCTACGAGCAGTACTTC.

This chain uses TRBV19 with TRBJ2-3; 7 bases are shared with TRBD1. The CDR3 has 19 amino acids. V shed 4 bases and J 0 bases; nucleotides not matched to a gene: 16. The germline V gene has CDR1 LNHDA and CDR2 SQIVND (reference sequence). CDR3 residues: CASSRTGMTGISSTDTQYF. DNA for the CDR3: TGTGCCAGTAGTAGAACCGGGATGACAGGGATCTCTAGCACAGATACGCAGTATTTT.

The genes are TRBV7-6 and TRBJ1-5; D not certain. The CDR3 is 17 residues long. V lost 1 base and J 0 bases, leaving 13 bases between the germline ends. Germline V CDR1 and CDR2: SGHVS, FNYEAQ. CDR3 nucleotides: TGTGCCAGCAGCTTAGGGGTTGGGCAGGATAGCAATCAGCCCCAGCATTTT. This encodes CASSLGVGQDSNQPQHF.

The table lists this clone with a count of one. The genes are TRBV27 and TRBJ1-4; D perhaps matches TRBD1 (5 bases). CDR1 and CDR2 (germline): MNHEY, SMNVEV (reference sequence). V shed 3 bases and J shed 7 bases, with 12 bases lying between them. This CDR3 is 14 amino acids long. The CDR3 here is CASSLRQGSEKLFF. The CDR3 DNA reads as TGTGCCAGCAGTTTGCGGCAGGGTAGTGAAAAACTGTTTTTT.

In DNA, the CDR3 is TGTGCCAGCAGTTTATGGCAGGGTAGTGGCTACACCTTC. It encodes CASSLWQGSGYTF. The chain joins TRBV28 to TRBJ1-2, with D perhaps TRBD1 (5 bases). V was shortened by 0 bases and J by 7 bases, with 9 bases between the two germline ends. CDR1 MDHEN and CDR2 SYDVKM come from the germline V gene. The CDR3 runs 13 residues.

This clone is a singleton in its sample. The rearrangement uses TRBV18 and TRBJ2-2; the match to TRBD1 covers 7 bases. This CDR3 spans 17 amino acids. The trim removed 0 bases at V and 0 bases at J, leaving 4 bases unmatched. Germline V lookup: CDR1 KGHSH, CDR2 LQKENI. The CDR3 nucleotides read TGTGCCAGCTCACCACCGGGACAGATCACGAACACCGGGGAGCTGTTTTTT. Amino acid sequence: CASSPPGQITNTGELFF.

A note on this clone: This CDR3 is also generated by other DNA sequences in the sample. The chain joins TRBV2 to TRBJ2-1, with 7 bases fitting TRBD1. The ends lost 8 bases at V and 4 bases at J; junction bases unmatched: 8. The length of the CDR3 is 14 residues. Germline CDR1 SNHLY, CDR2 FYNNEI. The CDR3 sequence: CASSEDRSYNEQFF. CDR3 in DNA: TGTGCCAGCTCGGAGGACAGGAGTTACAATGAGCAGTTCTTC.

The chain uses TRBV10-3 and TRBJ1-1; no definite D call. There are 15 residues in the CDR3. The V end lost 11 bases, the J end lost 0 bases, and 19 bases lay between the germline ends. From germline, CDR1 is ENHRY and CDR2 SYGVKD. CDR3 sequence (DNA): TGTGCCTCCTCCCGAGGCGGTAGCATGAACACTGAAGCTTTCTTT. It translates to CASSRGGSMNTEAFF.

This chain uses TRBV19 with TRBJ2-7, with 8 bases identical to TRBD1. After removal of 8 bases from V and 2 bases from J, the junction contained 8 bases not matched to a gene. Germline CDR1 and CDR2: LNHDA and SQIVND (reference sequence). The CDR3 consists of 14 residues. CDR3 residues: CASDPGQAPYEQYF. The CDR3 DNA follows: TGTGCCAGTGATCCGGGACAGGCCCCCTACGAGCAGTACTTC.

This clone was observed a single time. V is TRBV24-1 and J is TRBJ1-5; 7 bases are shared with TRBD1. Germline V gene lookup returns CDR1 KGHDR and CDR2 SFDVKD. The CDR3 totals 12 residues. Unmatched junction bases numbered 3, after V lost 3 bases and J lost 11 bases. CDR3 DNA sequence: TGTGCCACCAGTGATACTCAGGGGGCCCAGCATTTT. Its translation is CATSDTQGAQHF.

This clone was detected only once. The CDR3 is CASSDGLSYEQYF. The CDR3 nucleotides read TGTGCCAGCAGCGACGGACTGTCCTACGAGCAGTACTTC. The chain combines TRBV6-2 or TRBV6-3 with TRBJ2-7; perhaps TRBD2 as D (5 bases). Trimming took off 6 bases at V and 1 base at J, with 10 bases between the two ends. Germline CDR1 and CDR2: MNHEY and SVGEGT. CDR3 length: 13 amino acids.

This rearrangement joins TRBV7-8 to TRBJ1-5; 12 nucleotides match TRBD1. This CDR3 spans 17 amino acids. Germline V lookup: CDR1 SGHVS, CDR2 FQNEAQ. With 3 bases clipped from V and 7 bases from J, the junction kept 10 bases outside the gene matches. CDR3 nucleotide sequence: TGTGCCAGCAGCTTCGGGACAGGGGGCTTGTCCTCCCAGCCCCAGCATTTT. This codes for CASSFGTGGLSSQPQHF. The full variable domain, its missing parts supplied by reference TRBV7-8 and TRBJ1-5, is GAGVSQSPRYKVAKRGQDVALRCDPISGHVSLFWYQQALGQGPEFLTYFQNEAQLDKSGLPSDRFFAERPEGSVSTLKIQRTQQEDSAVYLCASSFGTGGLSSQPQHFGDGTRLSIL.

V is TRBV30 and J is TRBJ2-1, with TRBD2 matching over 10 bases. The germline CDR1 and CDR2 sequences are GTSNPN and SVGIG (reference sequence). The CDR3 has 14 amino acids. V was pared by 8 bases and J by 3 bases, with 7 bases of the junction left unmatched. Here the CDR3 DNA reads TGTGCCAGAAGCGGGGGGGCAGTCTACAATGAGCAGTTCTTC. Translating it yields CARSGGAVYNEQFF.

The chain uses TRBV5-8 and TRBJ2-2; 12 nucleotides align to TRBD2. CDR1 and CDR2 (germline): SGHTS, YDEGEE. V trimming: 4 bases; J trimming: 4 bases; junction bases outside the gene matches: 11. This CDR3 spans 18 amino acids. The CDR3 bases are TGTGCCAGCAGCCCGACCCGCCTAGCGGGGGGGGTCACCGGGGAGCTGTTTTTT. Its translation: CASSPTRLAGGVTGELFF.

This clone has just one count. The rearrangement links TRBV7-2 to TRBJ1-4; D gene ambiguous. In germline, CDR1 is SGHTA, CDR2 FQGNSA. This CDR3 has 15 residues. V was trimmed by 1 base and J by 4 bases, leaving 10 bases between them. The DNA of the CDR3 is TGTGCCAGCAGCTTAGTGGGCCGTGATAATGAAAAACTGTTTTTT. It translates to CASSLVGRDNEKLFF.

The V and J genes are TRBV7-8 and TRBJ2-3, with 11 positions matching TRBD2. V trimming: 5 bases; J trimming: 1 base; junction bases outside the gene matches: 11. Germline V gene lookup returns CDR1 SGHVS and CDR2 FQNEAQ. CDR3 length: 18 residues. The CDR3 nucleotides read TGTGCCAGCAGCCCGTGGACTAGCGGGTATCCTCGCACAGATACGCAGTATTTT. Amino acids: CASSPWTSGYPRTDTQYF.

This chain uses TRBV9 with TRBJ2-4; D is perhaps TRBD2 (5 bases). V was clipped by 4 bases and J by 10 bases, with 15 bases between them. This CDR3 has 13 amino acids. From germline, CDR1 is SGDLS and CDR2 YYNGEE. The CDR3 loop reads CASSLTDSGIQYF. The CDR3 nucleotides are TGTGCCAGCAGCCTCACGGATTCGGGGATTCAGTACTTC.

The V call is TRBV29-1, the J call TRBJ1-5; 8 bases map to TRBD1. V lost 2 bases to trimming and J lost 1 base; unmatched junction nucleotides: 4. The CDR3 totals 15 residues. CDR1 and CDR2 from the germline V gene are SQVTM and ANQGSEA. This chain's CDR3 is CSVETQGGSNQPQHF. DNA for the CDR3: TGCAGCGTTGAAACACAGGGGGGGAGCAATCAGCCCCAGCATTTT.

The chain carries TRBV27 and TRBJ2-7; 7 positions agree with TRBD2. With 5 bases clipped from V and 3 bases from J, the junction kept 7 bases outside the gene matches. Germline V gene sequence: CDR1 MNHEY, CDR2 SMNVEV (reference sequence). CDR3 length: 14 amino acids. CDR3 nucleotide sequence: TGTGCCAGCAGTCCACTGGGGGGGGGCTACGAGCAGTACTTC. Translating it yields CASSPLGGGYEQYF.